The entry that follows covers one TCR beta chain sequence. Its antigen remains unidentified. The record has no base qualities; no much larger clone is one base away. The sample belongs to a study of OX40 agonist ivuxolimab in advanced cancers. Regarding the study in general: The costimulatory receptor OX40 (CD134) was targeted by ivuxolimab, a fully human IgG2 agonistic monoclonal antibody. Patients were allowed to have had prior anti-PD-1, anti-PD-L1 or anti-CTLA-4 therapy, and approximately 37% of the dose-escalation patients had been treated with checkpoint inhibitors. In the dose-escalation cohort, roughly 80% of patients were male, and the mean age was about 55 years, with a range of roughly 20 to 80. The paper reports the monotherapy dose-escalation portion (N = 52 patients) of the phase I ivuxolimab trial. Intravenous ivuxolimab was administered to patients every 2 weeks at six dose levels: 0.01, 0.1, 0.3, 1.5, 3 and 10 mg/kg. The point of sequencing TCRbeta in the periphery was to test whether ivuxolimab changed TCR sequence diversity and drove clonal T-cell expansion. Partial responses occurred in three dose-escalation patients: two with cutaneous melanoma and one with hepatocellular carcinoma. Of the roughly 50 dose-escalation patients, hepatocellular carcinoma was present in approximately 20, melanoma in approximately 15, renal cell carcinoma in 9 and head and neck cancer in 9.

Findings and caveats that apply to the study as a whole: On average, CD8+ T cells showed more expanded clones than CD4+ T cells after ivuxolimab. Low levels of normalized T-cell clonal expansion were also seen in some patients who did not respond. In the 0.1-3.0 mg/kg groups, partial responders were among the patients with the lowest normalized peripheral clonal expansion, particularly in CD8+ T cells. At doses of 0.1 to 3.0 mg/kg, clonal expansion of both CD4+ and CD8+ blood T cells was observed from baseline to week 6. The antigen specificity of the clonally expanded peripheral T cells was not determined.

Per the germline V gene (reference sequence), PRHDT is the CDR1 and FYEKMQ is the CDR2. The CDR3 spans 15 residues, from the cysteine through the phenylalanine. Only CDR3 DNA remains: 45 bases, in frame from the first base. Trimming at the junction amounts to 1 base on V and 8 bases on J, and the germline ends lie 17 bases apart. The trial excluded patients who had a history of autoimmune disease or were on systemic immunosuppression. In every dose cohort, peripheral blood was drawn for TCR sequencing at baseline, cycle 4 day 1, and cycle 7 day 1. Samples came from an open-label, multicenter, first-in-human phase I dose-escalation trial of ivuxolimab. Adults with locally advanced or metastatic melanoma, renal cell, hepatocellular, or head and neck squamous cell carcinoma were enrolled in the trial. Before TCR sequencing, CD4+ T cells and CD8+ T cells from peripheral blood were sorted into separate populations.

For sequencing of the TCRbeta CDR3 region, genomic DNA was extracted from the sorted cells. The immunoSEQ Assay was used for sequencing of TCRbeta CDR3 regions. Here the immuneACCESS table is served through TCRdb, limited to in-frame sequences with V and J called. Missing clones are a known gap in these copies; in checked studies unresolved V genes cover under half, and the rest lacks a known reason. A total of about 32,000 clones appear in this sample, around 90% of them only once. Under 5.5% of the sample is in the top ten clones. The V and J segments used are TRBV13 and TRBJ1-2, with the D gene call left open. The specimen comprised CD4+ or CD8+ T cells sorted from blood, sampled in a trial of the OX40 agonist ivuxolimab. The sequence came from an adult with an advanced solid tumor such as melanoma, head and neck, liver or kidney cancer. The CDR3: CASSLVPGRIAGYTF. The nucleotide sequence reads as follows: TGTGCCAGCAGCTTAGTTCCCGGGAGGATCGCCGGCTACACCTTC.